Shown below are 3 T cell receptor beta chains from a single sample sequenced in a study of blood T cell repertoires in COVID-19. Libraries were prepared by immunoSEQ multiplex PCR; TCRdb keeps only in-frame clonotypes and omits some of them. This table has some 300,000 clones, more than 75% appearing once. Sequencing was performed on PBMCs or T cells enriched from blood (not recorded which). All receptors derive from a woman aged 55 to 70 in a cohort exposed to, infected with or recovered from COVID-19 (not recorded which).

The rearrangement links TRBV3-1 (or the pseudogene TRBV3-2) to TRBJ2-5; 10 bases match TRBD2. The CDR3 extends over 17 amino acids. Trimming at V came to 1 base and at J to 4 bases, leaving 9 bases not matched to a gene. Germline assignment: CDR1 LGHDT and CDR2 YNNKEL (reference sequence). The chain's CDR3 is CASSQGASGSPRETQYF. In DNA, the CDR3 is TGTGCCAGCAGCCAAGGTGCTAGCGGGAGTCCGCGAGAGACCCAGTACTTC.

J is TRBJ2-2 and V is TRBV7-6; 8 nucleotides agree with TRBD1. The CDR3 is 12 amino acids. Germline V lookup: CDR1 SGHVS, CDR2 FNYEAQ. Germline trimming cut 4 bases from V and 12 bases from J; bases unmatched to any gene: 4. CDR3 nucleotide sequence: TGTGCCAGCAGCTACGGACAGGGACAGCTGTTTTTT. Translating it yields CASSYGQGQLFF.

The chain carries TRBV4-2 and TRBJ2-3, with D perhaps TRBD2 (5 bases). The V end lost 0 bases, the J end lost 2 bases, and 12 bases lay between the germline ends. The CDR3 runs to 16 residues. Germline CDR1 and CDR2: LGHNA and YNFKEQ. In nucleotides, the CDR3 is TGTGCCAGCAGCCAAGACCCCCGGGGTATCACAGATACGCAGTATTTT. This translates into CASSQDPRGITDTQYF.